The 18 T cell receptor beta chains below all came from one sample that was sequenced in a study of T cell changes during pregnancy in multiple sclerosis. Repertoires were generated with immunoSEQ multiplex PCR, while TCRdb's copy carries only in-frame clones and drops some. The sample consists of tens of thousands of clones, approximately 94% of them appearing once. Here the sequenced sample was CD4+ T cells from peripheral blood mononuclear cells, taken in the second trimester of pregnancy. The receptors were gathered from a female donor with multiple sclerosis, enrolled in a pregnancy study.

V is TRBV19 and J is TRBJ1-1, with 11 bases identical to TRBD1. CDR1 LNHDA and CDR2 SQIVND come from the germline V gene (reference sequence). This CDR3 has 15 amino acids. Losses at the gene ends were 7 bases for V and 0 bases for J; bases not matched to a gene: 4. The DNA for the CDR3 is TGTGCCAGTACCCGGACAGGGGGCATGAACACTGAAGCTTTCTTT. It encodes CASTRTGGMNTEAFF.

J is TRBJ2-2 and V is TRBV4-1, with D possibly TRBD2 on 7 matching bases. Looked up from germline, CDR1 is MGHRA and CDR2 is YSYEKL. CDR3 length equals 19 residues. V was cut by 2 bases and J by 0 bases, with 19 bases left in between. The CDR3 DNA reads TGCGCCAGCAGCCAACGGTCCGGGGGGCTCTTTGCGAACACCGGGGAGCTGTTTTTT. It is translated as CASSQRSGGLFANTGELFF.

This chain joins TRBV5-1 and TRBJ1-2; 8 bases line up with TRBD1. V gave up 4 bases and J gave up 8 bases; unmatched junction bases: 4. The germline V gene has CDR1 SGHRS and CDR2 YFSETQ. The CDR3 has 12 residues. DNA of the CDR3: TGCGCCAGCAGCACGGCAGGGGGCGGCTACACCTTC. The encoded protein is CASSTAGGGYTF.

The CDR3 region has the DNA TGTGCCAGCACCCGCCAGGATTCACCCCTCCACTTT. Its protein is CASTRQDSPLHF. The gene calls are TRBV25-1 and TRBJ1-6, with D uncertain. The CDR3 totals 12 residues. Germline V CDR1 and CDR2: MGHDK, SYGVNS. Trimming shortened V by 7 bases and J by 8 bases, and 9 bases separated the two germline ends.

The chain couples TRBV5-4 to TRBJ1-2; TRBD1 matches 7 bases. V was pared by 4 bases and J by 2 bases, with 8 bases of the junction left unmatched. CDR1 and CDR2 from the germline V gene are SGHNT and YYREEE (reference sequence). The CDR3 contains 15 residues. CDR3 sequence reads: CASSIPLGGNYGYTF. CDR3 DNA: TGTGCCAGCAGCATTCCTCTAGGGGGCAACTATGGCTACACCTTC.

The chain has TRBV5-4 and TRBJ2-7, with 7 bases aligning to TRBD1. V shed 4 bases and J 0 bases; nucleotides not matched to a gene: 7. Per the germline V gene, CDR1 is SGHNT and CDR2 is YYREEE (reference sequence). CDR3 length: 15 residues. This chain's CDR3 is CASSTKTGRSYEQYF. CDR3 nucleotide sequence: TGTGCCAGCAGCACAAAGACAGGGCGCTCCTACGAGCAGTACTTC.

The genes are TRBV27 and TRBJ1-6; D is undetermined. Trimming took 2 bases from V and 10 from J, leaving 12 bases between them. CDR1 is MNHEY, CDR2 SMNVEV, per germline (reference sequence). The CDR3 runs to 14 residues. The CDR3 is CASSLLRVGSPLHF. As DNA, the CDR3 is TGTGCCAGCAGTTTACTGAGGGTAGGGTCACCCCTCCACTTT.

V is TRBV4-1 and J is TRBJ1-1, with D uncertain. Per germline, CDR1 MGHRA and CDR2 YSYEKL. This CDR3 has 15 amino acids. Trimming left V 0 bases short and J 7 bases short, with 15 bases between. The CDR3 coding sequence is TGCGCCAGCAGCCAAGATCCGGCCCGACGAGGTGAAGCTTTCTTT. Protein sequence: CASSQDPARRGEAFF.

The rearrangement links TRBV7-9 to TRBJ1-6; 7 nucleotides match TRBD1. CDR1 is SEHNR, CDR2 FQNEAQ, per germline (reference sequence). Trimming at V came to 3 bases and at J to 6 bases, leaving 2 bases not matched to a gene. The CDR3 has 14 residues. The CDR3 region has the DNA TGTGCCAGCAGCTTGGGGACAGCTAATTCACCCCTCCACTTT. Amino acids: CASSLGTANSPLHF.

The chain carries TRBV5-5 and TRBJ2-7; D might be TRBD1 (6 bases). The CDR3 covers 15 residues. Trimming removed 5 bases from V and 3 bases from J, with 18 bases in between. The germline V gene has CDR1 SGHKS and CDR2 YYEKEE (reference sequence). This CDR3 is CASSSQGGGRYEQYF. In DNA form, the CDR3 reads TGTGCCAGCAGTTCTCAGGGTGGGGGCCGCTACGAGCAGTACTTC.

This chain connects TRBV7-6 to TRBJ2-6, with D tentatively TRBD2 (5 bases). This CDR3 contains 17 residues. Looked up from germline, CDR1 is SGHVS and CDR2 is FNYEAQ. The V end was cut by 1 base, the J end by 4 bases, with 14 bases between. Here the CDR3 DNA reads TGTGCCAGCAGCTTAGGTCGGGGAGTCTCCGGGGCCAACGTCCTGACTTTC. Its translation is CASSLGRGVSGANVLTF.

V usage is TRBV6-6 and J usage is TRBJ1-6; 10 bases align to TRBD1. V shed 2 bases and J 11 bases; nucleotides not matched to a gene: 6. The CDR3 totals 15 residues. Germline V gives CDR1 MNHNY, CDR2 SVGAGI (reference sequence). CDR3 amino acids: CASSYPTGGATPLHF. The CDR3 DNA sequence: TGTGCCAGCAGTTACCCGACAGGGGGCGCGACACCCCTCCACTTT.

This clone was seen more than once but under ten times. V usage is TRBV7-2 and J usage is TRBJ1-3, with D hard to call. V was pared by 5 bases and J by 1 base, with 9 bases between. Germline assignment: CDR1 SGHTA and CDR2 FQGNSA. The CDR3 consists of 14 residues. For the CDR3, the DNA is TGTGCCAGCAGCCCCGACATATCTGGAAACACCATATATTTT. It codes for CASSPDISGNTIYF.

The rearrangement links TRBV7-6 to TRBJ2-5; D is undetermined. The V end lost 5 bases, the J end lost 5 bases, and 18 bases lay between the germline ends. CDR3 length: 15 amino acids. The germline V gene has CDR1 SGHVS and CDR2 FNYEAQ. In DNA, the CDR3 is TGTGCCAGCAGCCCAGACCTGCGTGTCGGGGAGACCCAGTACTTC. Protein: CASSPDLRVGETQYF.

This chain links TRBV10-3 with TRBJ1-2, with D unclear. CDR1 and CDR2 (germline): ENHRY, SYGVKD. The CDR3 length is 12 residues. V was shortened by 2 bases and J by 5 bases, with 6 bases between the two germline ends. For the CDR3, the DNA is TGTGCCATCAGTGAGAACGGGTATGGCTACACCTTC. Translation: CAISENGYGYTF.

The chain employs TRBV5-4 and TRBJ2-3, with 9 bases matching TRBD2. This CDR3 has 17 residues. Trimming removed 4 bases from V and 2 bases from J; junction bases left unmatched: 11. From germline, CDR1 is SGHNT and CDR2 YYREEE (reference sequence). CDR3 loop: CASSQGGGALLTDTQYF. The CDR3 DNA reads TGTGCCAGCAGCCAGGGCGGGGGGGCATTACTCACAGATACGCAGTATTTT.

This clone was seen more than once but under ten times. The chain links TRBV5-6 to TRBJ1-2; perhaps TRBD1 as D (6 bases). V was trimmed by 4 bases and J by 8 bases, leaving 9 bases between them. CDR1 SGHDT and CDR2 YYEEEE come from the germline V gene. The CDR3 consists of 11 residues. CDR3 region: CASSRRGGYTF. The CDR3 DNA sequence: TGTGCCAGCAGCCGCAGGGGCGGCTACACCTTC.

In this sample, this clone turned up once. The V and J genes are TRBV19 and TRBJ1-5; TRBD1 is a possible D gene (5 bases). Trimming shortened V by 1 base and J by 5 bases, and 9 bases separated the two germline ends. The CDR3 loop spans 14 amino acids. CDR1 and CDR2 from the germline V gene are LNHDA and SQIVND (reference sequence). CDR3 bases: TGTGCCAGTAGTATAGGGGGCGGGGATCAGCCCCAGCATTTT. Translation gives CASSIGGGDQPQHF.